This T cell receptor (beta chain) was retrieved from a study of cytomegalovirus exposure and HLA in healthy donors. Germline V gene data show CDR1 as SEHNR and CDR2 as FQNEAQ (reference sequence). The CDR3 is 11 amino acids. Study-wide findings and caveats: Later, an analysis showed that TCR beta chains associated with HLA were more clonally expanded than others that were equally common.

A word on this clone: The antigen is not known. One junction end disagrees with the germline gene, perhaps due to a read error.

60 Vbeta and 13 Jbeta primers were used in PCR. Sequenced by immunoSEQ multiplex PCR; TCRdb stores in-frame clones only, minus some. The sample lists 150,000 to 200,000 clones, roughly 82% occurring once. The chain carries TRBV7-9 and TRBJ1-3; TRBD1 might be the D (5 bases). The receptor's source is a girl aged 5 to 17 in good health and CMV-seropositive. Material for sequencing was PBMCs. The CDR3 here is CASSPVGTVHF. In DNA, the CDR3 is TGTGCCAGCAGCCCTGTGGGGACTGTACATTTT.